A single sample gave rise to the 23 T cell receptor beta chains below, sequenced in a study of T cells after yellow fever vaccination (dated by TCRdb to between 2019 and 2020). This sample's treatment or condition label indicates: live attenuated yellow fever vaccine strain. Libraries were prepared through 5' RACE. The reads were generated on an Illumina HiSeq 2500. TCRdb trimmed public reads at Q25 via fastp, called clones via MiXCR and kept in-frame beta chains. A single entry per CDR3 protein holds the most common genes and DNA from its merged rows. This sample has roughly 150,000 distinct CDR3 sequences in its table, and about 7% of those were observed once. The ten top clones hold approximately 0.61% of the sample. The sequences come from CD4+ T cells sorted from PBMCs, collected 10 days after the yellow fever booster vaccination. Source of these receptors: a man in his thirties or forties who received the YFV17D yellow fever vaccine.

The table lists this clonotype with many counts. This chain connects TRBV27 to TRBJ1-4, with D perhaps matching TRBD1 (6 bases). CDR3 length: 15 residues. The germline gives CDR1 MNHEY, CDR2 SMNVEV (reference sequence). Trimming took 5 bases from V and 1 from J, leaving 11 bases between them. The CDR3 DNA follows: TGTGCCAGCAGTGGGGGGGCGGTAACTAATGAAAAACTGTTTTTT. Translating gives CASSGGAVTNEKLFF.

This clonotype was picked up many times. The chain joins TRBV11-1 to TRBJ2-3; TRBD2 is a possible D gene (5 bases). Germline V gene data show CDR1 as SGHAT and CDR2 as FQDESV (reference sequence). The CDR3 is 18 residues long. Trimming left V 5 bases short and J 1 base short, with 22 bases between. The CDR3 region is CASSQGSLAYSGTDTQYF. As DNA, the CDR3 is TGTGCCAGCAGCCAAGGGAGTTTGGCGTACTCGGGCACAGATACGCAGTATTTT.

This clonotype was found many times. The DNA for the CDR3 is TGTGCCAGCAGTTTGACCGGGACAGGGTTCAATGAGCAGTTCTTC. Translation gives CASSLTGTGFNEQFF. This chain uses TRBV28 with TRBJ2-1; 9 bases are a match to TRBD1. J was trimmed by 6 bases and V by 3 bases; bases with no gene match: 6. Germline values: CDR1 MDHEN, CDR2 SYDVKM. CDR3 length: 15 residues.

Of note for this clonotype: Since a much larger clone is just one base distant, this may be a read error. The chain recombines TRBV5-1 with TRBJ2-1; 10 nucleotides line up with TRBD2. Germline CDR1 SGHRS, CDR2 YFSETQ. This CDR3 is 16 amino acids long. As DNA, the CDR3 is TGCGTCAGCAGACTCTATCTAGCGGGAGTGGGCAATGAGCAGTTCTTC. This codes for CVSRLYLAGVGNEQFF.

The sample holds many counts of this clonotype. The CDR3 spells CASRLDVSSYEQYF. The CDR3 bases are TGTGCCAGCAGACTGGACGTGAGCTCCTACGAGCAGTACTTC. V is TRBV6-2 or TRBV6-3 and J is TRBJ2-7; D is uncertain. There are 14 residues in the CDR3. V was trimmed by 6 bases and J by 0 bases, leaving 12 bases between them. Germline CDR1 MNHEY, CDR2 SVGEGT.

This clonotype was recorded at least ten times. The rearrangement links TRBV7-6 to TRBJ2-1; D remains ambiguous. CDR1 is SGHVS and CDR2 is FNYEAQ in the germline V gene. CDR3 length equals 11 residues. V shed 1 base and J shed 9 bases, with 4 bases lying between them. The CDR3 DNA is TGTGCCAGCAGCTTAGATTTTGAGCAGTTCTTC. Translated: CASSLDFEQFF.

This clonotype was recorded many times. The CDR3 nucleotides are TGCAGCGTAGACTACCGGGACAGCCCGTTCTTC. Its translation is CSVDYRDSPFF. The chain joins TRBV29-1 to TRBJ2-1, with 7 bases lining up with TRBD1. CDR1 SQVTM and CDR2 ANQGSEA come from the germline V gene. The CDR3 spans 11 residues. V was clipped by 6 bases and J by 15 bases; unmatched bases: 11.

This clonotype appeared many times. The chain employs TRBV7-2 and TRBJ2-5; the match to TRBD2 covers 10 bases. Germline assignment: CDR1 SGHTA and CDR2 FQGNSA. Germline trimming cut 5 bases from V and 7 bases from J; bases unmatched to any gene: 10. The CDR3 consists of 15 residues. The chain's CDR3 is CASSRLAGADRTQYF. The CDR3 DNA sequence: TGTGCCAGCAGCCGCCTAGCGGGGGCTGATAGGACCCAGTACTTC.

This clonotype was seen at least ten times. The chain has TRBV9 and TRBJ1-6; D possibly corresponds to TRBD1 (5 bases). CDR1 and CDR2 (germline): SGDLS, YYNGEE. The CDR3 runs 15 residues. Trimming removed 3 bases at V and 4 bases at J, with 11 bases between. The CDR3 DNA follows: TGTGCCAGCAGCGCCCTCAGGGATTATAATTCACCCCTCCACTTT. Its translation is CASSALRDYNSPLHF.

This clonotype was detected ten times or more. The chain couples TRBV29-1 to TRBJ1-1; D gene ambiguous. Germline CDR1 is SQVTM and CDR2 is ANQGSEA. The CDR3 runs 14 residues. Between the trimmed V and J ends, which lost 5 bases and 1 base, there was a span of 14 bases. In DNA form, the CDR3 reads TGCAGCGTTTTCCTGGGCCCCCAGAACACTGAAGCTTTCTTT. Its translation: CSVFLGPQNTEAFF.

Ten or more counts support this clonotype. This sequence joins TRBV4-2 and TRBJ2-1, with D unclear. CDR3 length: 14 amino acids. V lost 0 bases to trimming and J lost 4 bases, with 7 bases between them. Germline V lookup: CDR1 LGHNA, CDR2 YNFKEQ. The CDR3, as DNA: TGTGCCAGCAGCCAAGATACGACTTACAATGAGCAGTTCTTC. Residues: CASSQDTTYNEQFF.

This clonotype was counted many times. This chain uses TRBV25-1 with TRBJ2-6; a possible D gene is TRBD2 (7 bases). The CDR3 covers 18 residues. The V gene's germline CDR1 is MGHDK and CDR2 SYGVNS. V lost 7 bases, J lost 0 bases, and 19 bases lay in between. The CDR3 loop reads CASTTTGGGSSGANVLTF. The CDR3, as DNA: TGTGCCAGCACCACCACGGGGGGCGGAAGCTCTGGGGCCAACGTCCTGACTTTC.

This chain connects TRBV4-1 to TRBJ2-7; D is possibly TRBD2 (6 bases). V was trimmed by 0 bases and J by 1 base, leaving 22 bases between them. The CDR3 extends over 19 amino acids. Germline CDR1 and CDR2: MGHRA and YSYEKL. The CDR3 loop is CASSQDEGTSDSSSYEQYF. CDR3 sequence (DNA): TGCGCCAGCAGCCAAGATGAGGGGACTTCGGATTCATCTTCCTACGAGCAGTACTTC.

This clonotype was seen at least ten times. The rearrangement uses TRBV13 and TRBJ2-3; D is unresolved. The CDR3 contains 12 residues. Germline V gene data show CDR1 as PRHDT and CDR2 as FYEKMQ (reference sequence). V lost 2 bases and J lost 6, with 6 bases in between. The CDR3 DNA reads TGTGCCAGCAGCTTATCATCCGATACGCAGTATTTT. Its translation: CASSLSSDTQYF. Based on the CDR3 plus reference TRBV13 and TRBJ2-3, the full variable domain is AAGVIQSPRHLIKEKRETATLKCYPIPRHDTVYWYQQGPGQDPQFLISFYEKMQSDKGSIPDRFSAQQFSDYHSELNMSSLELGDSALYFCASSLSSDTQYFGPGTRLTVL.

The sample holds many counts of this clonotype. V is TRBV7-8 and J is TRBJ2-2; D possibly corresponds to TRBD2 (6 bases). Between the trimmed V and J ends, which lost 5 bases and 6 bases, there was a span of 13 bases. This CDR3 spans 14 amino acids. Germline V lookup: CDR1 SGHVS, CDR2 FQNEAQ. CDR3 loop: CASSPRLVAGELFF. CDR3 DNA sequence: TGTGCCAGCAGCCCGAGACTAGTTGCCGGGGAGCTGTTTTTT.

This clonotype appeared many times. In nucleotides, the CDR3 is TGCAGTGCCCAGCAGGGGATGGATGGCTACACCTTC. Protein: CSAQQGMDGYTF. V usage is TRBV20-1 and J usage is TRBJ1-2; a weak D match, TRBD1 (6 bases). The CDR3 has 12 residues. The V end was cut by 6 bases, the J end by 6 bases, with 14 bases between. The V gene's germline CDR1 is DFQATT and CDR2 SNEGSKA (reference sequence).

This clonotype was recorded many times. The V call is TRBV25-1, the J call TRBJ2-7; 7 bases map to TRBD1. Germline lookup yields CDR1 MGHDK and CDR2 SYGVNS. After removal of 6 bases from V and 2 bases from J, the junction contained 7 bases not matched to a gene. The CDR3 loop spans 14 amino acids. As DNA, the CDR3 is TGTGCCAGCAGGAGGGGGCAGGGAACCTACGAGCAGTACTTC. This sequence encodes CASRRGQGTYEQYF.

This clonotype was seen many times. V gene TRBV11-2 combines with J gene TRBJ2-1; the match to TRBD2 covers 7 bases. Germline-derived CDR1 and CDR2 are SGHAT and FQNNGV. The CDR3 totals 16 residues. Trimming took 5 bases from V and 4 from J; bases not matched to a gene: 11. CDR3 sequence reads: CASSPNGISGYNEQFF. The CDR3 nucleotides read TGTGCCAGCAGCCCGAACGGTATTAGCGGGTACAATGAGCAGTTCTTC.

This clonotype appeared many times. The genes are TRBV18 and TRBJ2-7; possibly TRBD2 for D (6 bases). Germline values: CDR1 KGHSH, CDR2 LQKENI. The CDR3 covers 14 residues. V was clipped by 2 bases and J by 6 bases, with 14 bases between them. The CDR3 DNA follows: TGTGCCAGCTCACCATGGGGGGACCTCTCCGAGCAGTACTTC. Protein: CASSPWGDLSEQYF.

The count of this clonotype is one. A much larger clone differs from this one at a single base, so this may be a read error. J is TRBJ2-7 and V is TRBV4-1; D tentatively fits TRBD1 or TRBD2 (5 bases each). V lost 4 bases and J 2 bases, leaving 15 bases between the germline ends. The CDR3 runs to 15 residues. Germline V gene data show CDR1 as MGHRA and CDR2 as YSYEKL. The CDR3 loop reads CASSLFRDGPYEQYF. The CDR3 DNA reads as TGCGCCAGCAGCCTATTCCGGGACGGACCCTACGAGCAGTACTTC.

This clonotype has at least ten counts. V usage is TRBV20-1 and J usage is TRBJ2-3; possibly TRBD1 for D (6 bases). Germline CDR1 reads DFQATT; CDR2 reads SNEGSKA (reference sequence). Trimming removed 2 bases from V and 2 bases from J, with 14 bases in between. The CDR3 sequence is 15 residues long. The CDR3 protein is CSARSNRVITDTQYF. The DNA for the CDR3 is TGCAGTGCTAGATCAAACAGGGTTATCACAGATACGCAGTATTTT.

There are many counts of this clonotype. V is TRBV7-2 and J is TRBJ2-1, with 12 bases matching TRBD2. CDR3 length equals 16 residues. Losses at the gene ends were 3 bases for V and 8 bases for J; bases not matched to a gene: 8. Per germline, CDR1 SGHTA and CDR2 FQGNSA. The CDR3 DNA reads as TGTGCCAGCAGCTTCCCCCCTAGCGGGAGGGCCGATGAGCAGTTCTTC. Translating gives CASSFPPSGRADEQFF.

This clonotype was seen many times. The V gene is TRBV28, the J gene TRBJ2-5; tentative D call: TRBD2 (5 bases). Trimming removed 5 bases from V and 5 bases from J, with 15 bases in between. Germline assignment: CDR1 MDHEN and CDR2 SYDVKM. CDR3 length: 14 residues. CDR3 region: CASSPPGSEETQYF. The CDR3 nucleotides read TGTGCCAGCAGTCCCCCGGGTAGCGAGGAGACCCAGTACTTC.